Following are 27 T cell receptor beta chains from one sample sequenced in a study of CD8+ T cells in alopecia areata. Treatment defined: oral pan-JAK inhibitor, 5-10 mg twice daily. TCR sequencing used cDNA made by reverse transcription of extracted RNA. Data came from immunoSEQ multiplex PCR; TCRdb stores just in-frame clones and leaves some out. The data hold approximately 100,000 clones, with about nine tenths observed a single time. The sequencing here drew on CD8+ T cells sorted from blood, taken at approximately week 30, from a patient treated with tofacitinib. The receptors shown here come from a human donor with alopecia areata.

The chain combines TRBV7-3 with TRBJ2-3, with 9 bases fitting TRBD2. Germline V gives CDR1 SGHTA, CDR2 FQGTGA. The CDR3 has 15 amino acids. With V trimmed by 4 bases and J by 0 bases, 2 bases remained unmatched. This chain's CDR3 is CASSSLAGSTDTQYF. In DNA form, the CDR3 reads TGTGCCAGCAGCTCCCTAGCGGGGAGCACAGATACGCAGTATTTT.

V is TRBV2 and J is TRBJ1-1; 8 bases are shared with TRBD1. The CDR3 consists of 14 residues. The germline gives CDR1 SNHLY, CDR2 FYNNEI. V lost 6 bases, J lost 3 bases, and 6 bases stayed unmatched. Here the CDR3 reads CASRTTGGDTEAFF. The DNA of the CDR3 is TGTGCCAGCAGGACCACAGGGGGTGACACTGAAGCTTTCTTT.

This clone is a singleton in its sample. V gene TRBV4-1 combines with J gene TRBJ1-6; a possible D gene is TRBD1 (5 bases). Germline CDR1 MGHRA, CDR2 YSYEKL. This CDR3 has 15 residues. V lost 1 base to trimming and J lost 6 bases, with 10 bases between them. In DNA, the CDR3 is TGCGCCAGCAGCCAAGCGGGGGAGGGTAATTCACCCCTCCACTTT. It is translated as CASSQAGEGNSPLHF.

Only a few counts were recorded for this clone. V and J are TRBV4-2 and TRBJ2-3, with 15 positions matching TRBD2. The ends lost 4 bases at V and 4 bases at J; junction bases unmatched: 3. CDR3 length equals 16 residues. From germline, CDR1 is LGHNA and CDR2 YNFKEQ. CDR3 nucleotides: TGTGCCAGCAGCCCCGGACTAGCGGGGGGGCCAGATACGCAGTATTTT. The encoded protein is CASSPGLAGGPDTQYF.

The chain links TRBV6-6 to TRBJ1-5, with 8 bases that match TRBD1. The CDR3 spans 15 residues. V lost 6 bases, J lost 6 bases, and 10 bases stayed unmatched. Per germline, CDR1 MNHNY and CDR2 SVGAGI (reference sequence). This CDR3 is CASSDQDREVQPQHF. The CDR3 region has the DNA TGTGCCAGCAGCGACCAGGACAGGGAGGTTCAGCCCCAGCATTTT.

V usage is TRBV27 and J usage is TRBJ2-7, with TRBD2 matching 7 bases. Germline V gene data show CDR1 as MNHEY and CDR2 as SMNVEV (reference sequence). This CDR3 comprises 15 residues. The trim removed 7 bases at V and 2 bases at J, leaving 11 bases unmatched. As DNA, the CDR3 is TGTGCCAGCACCTTCGGGTCTAGCGGCACCTACGAGCAGTACTTC. Residues: CASTFGSSGTYEQYF.

Notes on this clone: The junction does not match germline at one end; this may be a read error. CDR3 sequence (DNA): TGTGCCAGCAGCTTGAGACAGGGTTCCTTCGAGCAGTACTTC. Translation: CASSLRQGSFEQYF. This sequence joins TRBV5-6 and TRBJ2-7; 7 positions match TRBD1. The germline V gene has CDR1 SGHDT and CDR2 YYEEEE. The CDR3 has 14 residues.

This chain connects TRBV7-9 to TRBJ2-1; D may be TRBD1 (5 bases). Germline CDR1 and CDR2: SEHNR and FQNEAQ (reference sequence). Trimming took off 6 bases at V and 0 bases at J, with 12 bases between the two ends. The CDR3 is 15 residues long. The DNA of the CDR3 is TGTGCCAGCAGTGGGGCCAGGAACTCCTACAATGAGCAGTTCTTC. It encodes CASSGARNSYNEQFF.

Judged by abundance, this clone is medium-sized. The rearrangement joins TRBV6-4 to TRBJ2-2, with D hard to call. Between the trimmed V and J ends, which lost 2 bases and 1 base, there was a span of 2 bases. The germline V gene has CDR1 MRHNA and CDR2 SNTAGT. This CDR3 comprises 13 residues. CDR3 nucleotide sequence: TGTGCCAGCAGTGACGGGAACACCGGGGAGCTGTTTTTT. Amino acid sequence: CASSDGNTGELFF.

The chain couples TRBV6-5 to TRBJ2-7; tentatively, D is TRBD1 or TRBD2 (5 bases each). Germline values: CDR1 MNHEY, CDR2 SVGAGI. The CDR3 extends over 14 amino acids. V was cut by 2 bases and J by 2 bases, with 10 bases left in between. CDR3 bases: TGTGCCAGCAGTTACGGGGACGGAACCTACGAGCAGTACTTC. Translating gives CASSYGDGTYEQYF.

The chain links TRBV9 to TRBJ2-7, with TRBD2 matching 7 bases. Germline loops: CDR1 SGDLS, CDR2 YYNGEE. This CDR3 region has 16 residues. V trimming: 4 bases; J trimming: 2 bases; junction bases outside the gene matches: 12. Here the CDR3 DNA reads TGTGCCAGCAGCCCCCAGGGCGGGGGACGACCCTACGAGCAGTACTTC. Encoded protein: CASSPQGGGRPYEQYF.

This clone has only a few counts. The chain joins TRBV11-2 to TRBJ1-2; TRBD1 is a possible D gene (5 bases). The V end lost 5 bases, the J end lost 3 bases, and 10 bases lay between the germline ends. The CDR3 length is 13 residues. Germline V gives CDR1 SGHAT, CDR2 FQNNGV. DNA for the CDR3: TGTGCCAGCAGCAGGGGTACGGACTATGGCTACACCTTC. Protein sequence: CASSRGTDYGYTF.

A single count supports this clone. The J gene is TRBJ2-1, the V gene TRBV4-1; 8 positions agree with TRBD1. V shed 5 bases and J 10 bases; nucleotides not matched to a gene: 4. Germline CDR1 reads MGHRA; CDR2 reads YSYEKL. The CDR3 extends over 12 amino acids. The CDR3: CASSGDRGEQFF. As DNA, the CDR3 is TGCGCCAGCAGCGGTGACAGGGGAGAGCAGTTCTTC.

The chain has TRBV27 and TRBJ2-6; D is ambiguous. Germline CDR1 and CDR2: MNHEY and SMNVEV (reference sequence). Trimming removed 3 bases from V and 8 bases from J, with 11 bases in between. The CDR3 loop spans 14 amino acids. The CDR3 coding sequence is TGTGCCAGCAGTTTCTCAGGTGTGTCCAACGTCCTGACTTTC. It translates to CASSFSGVSNVLTF.

The J gene is TRBJ2-1, the V gene TRBV29-1; 8 positions agree with TRBD2. J lost 4 bases, V lost 3 bases, and 14 bases had no gene match. Looked up from germline, CDR1 is SQVTM and CDR2 is ANQGSEA. The CDR3 covers 17 residues. Here the CDR3 DNA reads TGCAGCGTTGAGGGGGGAACTAGCGGAGGGGATTACAATGAGCAGTTCTTC. This sequence encodes CSVEGGTSGGDYNEQFF.

The genes are TRBV4-2 and TRBJ2-1, with 14 bases identical to TRBD2. J lost 0 bases, V lost 5 bases, and 12 bases had no gene match. The CDR3 runs 20 residues. Per germline, CDR1 LGHNA and CDR2 YNFKEQ. CDR3 residues: CASSGIPGLAGASSYNEQFF. The CDR3 DNA reads as TGTGCCAGCAGCGGGATACCGGGACTAGCGGGGGCGAGCTCCTACAATGAGCAGTTCTTC.

For the CDR3, the DNA is TGCAGCGTCACCGGGACACCCGCCTACGAGCAGTACTTC. It encodes CSVTGTPAYEQYF. The V call is TRBV29-1, the J call TRBJ2-7; the D gene is possibly TRBD1 (6 bases). Trimming cost V 6 bases and J 2 bases, with 14 bases left between them. Germline lookup yields CDR1 SQVTM and CDR2 ANQGSEA. The CDR3 runs to 13 residues.

The chain has TRBV10-3 and TRBJ2-7; maybe TRBD2 (5 bases). The V end was cut by 6 bases, the J end by 1 base, with 13 bases between. CDR3 length: 14 residues. CDR1 is ENHRY and CDR2 is SYGVKD in the germline V gene. The CDR3: CAISRTGESYEQYF. The CDR3 DNA sequence: TGTGCCATCAGCCGGACCGGGGAGTCCTACGAGCAGTACTTC.

Here the CDR3 DNA reads TGCGCCAGCAGCCAAGCCGCTGAAGCTTTCTTT. Its protein product is CASSQAAEAFF. The chain couples TRBV4-1 to TRBJ1-1; D call uncertain. The CDR3 totals 11 residues. Germline V gene sequence: CDR1 MGHRA, CDR2 YSYEKL. V lost 1 base and J 6 bases, leaving 3 bases between the germline ends.

The V call is TRBV4-1, the J call TRBJ1-3, with D hard to call. The CDR3 contains 17 residues. Germline lookup yields CDR1 MGHRA and CDR2 YSYEKL. Trimming took 2 bases from V and 0 from J, leaving 14 bases between them. Here the CDR3 reads CASSQQPPIYSGNTIYF. The CDR3 DNA sequence: TGCGCCAGCAGCCAACAACCACCGATCTACTCTGGAAACACCATATATTTT.

The chain couples TRBV27 to TRBJ2-7, with D possibly TRBD1 on 6 matching bases. Germline V gives CDR1 MNHEY, CDR2 SMNVEV (reference sequence). The V gene lost 3 bases and the J gene lost 2 bases, with 17 bases spanning the gap. This CDR3 is 16 amino acids long. CDR3 loop: CASSFSAGTRTYEQYF. The CDR3 nucleotides are TGTGCCAGCAGTTTCTCGGCCGGGACACGCACCTACGAGCAGTACTTC.

The chain links TRBV6-5 to TRBJ2-2, with a weak D call TRBD1 (5 bases). This CDR3 contains 15 residues. Germline V CDR1 and CDR2: MNHEY, SVGAGI. Trimming shortened V by 6 bases and J by 2 bases, and 13 bases separated the two germline ends. CDR3 nucleotides: TGTGCCAGCAGCGACAGCCTCCCTAACACCGGGGAGCTGTTTTTT. Its protein is CASSDSLPNTGELFF.

The chain combines TRBV7-6 with TRBJ2-1; TRBD2 matches at 11 bases. The ends lost 2 bases at V and 4 bases at J; junction bases unmatched: 4. This CDR3 spans 16 amino acids. Germline-derived CDR1 and CDR2 are SGHVS and FNYEAQ. In DNA, the CDR3 is TGTGCCAGCAGCTTAACGACTAGCGGGGTATACAATGAGCAGTTCTTC. This codes for CASSLTTSGVYNEQFF.

The chain combines TRBV6-6 with TRBJ2-1; 10 bases map to TRBD1. With V trimmed by 1 base and J by 7 bases, 4 bases remained unmatched. In germline, CDR1 is MNHNY, CDR2 SVGAGI (reference sequence). The CDR3 runs to 15 residues. This chain's CDR3 is CASSYWTGQGNEQFF. Here the CDR3 DNA reads TGTGCCAGCAGTTACTGGACGGGACAGGGGAATGAGCAGTTCTTC.

The chain carries TRBV5-4 and TRBJ2-7, with D perhaps matching TRBD2 (5 bases). The germline V and J ends were trimmed by 4 bases and 5 bases, with 13 bases remaining between them. There are 13 residues in the CDR3. Germline CDR1 reads SGHNT; CDR2 reads YYREEE (reference sequence). CDR3 coding DNA: TGTGCCAGCAGCCCGGACTGGCCCCACGAGCAGTACTTC. Translated: CASSPDWPHEQYF.

V usage is TRBV5-1 and J usage is TRBJ2-2; TRBD1 or TRBD2 may be the D gene (6 bases each). V was trimmed by 1 base and J by 0 bases, leaving 13 bases between them. The CDR3 spans 17 residues. In germline, CDR1 is SGHRS, CDR2 YFSETQ. This chain's CDR3 is CASSLFGGLPNTGELFF. CDR3 sequence (DNA): TGCGCCAGCAGCTTGTTCGGGGGCCTACCGAACACCGGGGAGCTGTTTTTT.

This rearrangement joins TRBV5-8 to TRBJ2-5; TRBD2 matches 8 bases. This CDR3 has 16 amino acids. After removal of 4 bases from V and 4 bases from J, the junction contained 12 bases not matched to a gene. The V gene's germline CDR1 is SGHTS and CDR2 YDEGEE. CDR3: CASSPPFGLAGETQYF. The CDR3 coding sequence is TGTGCCAGCAGCCCCCCCTTCGGGCTAGCGGGAGAGACCCAGTACTTC. Filled out from reference TRBV5-8 and TRBJ2-5, the complete variable domain reads EAGVTQSPTHLIKTRGQQATLRCSPISGHTSVYWYQQALGLGLQFLLWYDEGEERNRGNFPPRFSGRQFPNYSSELNVNALELEDSALYLCASSPPFGLAGETQYFGPGTRLLVL.